These 27 T cell receptor beta chains came from one sample sequenced in a study of early T cells in non-severe SARS-CoV-2 infection. One entry per CDR3 protein results from TCRdb running MiXCR on the 5' RACE reads. The top ten hold roughly 6.5% of the sample, which has roughly 88,000 distinct CDR3 sequences, around 13% seen once. Material: whole blood. These receptors all come from an adult who was a healthcare worker with PCR-confirmed SARS-CoV-2 infection or an uninfected control (not recorded which).

The chain employs TRBV20-1 and TRBJ1-1; D gene unclear. The CDR3 is 14 residues long. Germline values: CDR1 DFQATT, CDR2 SNEGSKA (reference sequence). Trimming cost V 1 base and J 3 bases, with 12 bases left between them. The CDR3 loop is CSARVPTGHTEAFF. The DNA of the CDR3 is TGCAGTGCTAGAGTCCCGACGGGTCACACTGAAGCTTTCTTT.

This clonotype was observed many times. The V call is TRBV30, the J call TRBJ2-3; D remains unclear. In germline, CDR1 is GTSNPN, CDR2 SVGIG (reference sequence). V was trimmed by 2 bases and J by 0 bases, leaving 15 bases between them. The CDR3 loop spans 16 amino acids. The CDR3 reads CAWSPGYDPSTDTQYF. The CDR3 DNA sequence: TGTGCCTGGAGTCCTGGTTATGATCCTAGCACAGATACGCAGTATTTT. The full variable domain, rest sourced from reference TRBV30 and TRBJ2-3, is SQTIHQWPATLVQPVGSPLSLECTVEGTSNPNLYWYRQAAGRGLQLLFYSVGIGQISSEVPQNLSASRPQDRQFILSSKKLLLSDSGFYLCAWSPGYDPSTDTQYFGPGTRLTVL.

The chain carries TRBV7-9 and TRBJ2-5, with D unclear. Germline V gives CDR1 SEHNR, CDR2 FQNEAQ (reference sequence). Trimming left V 6 bases short and J 5 bases short, with 13 bases between. This CDR3 is 13 amino acids long. CDR3 in amino acids: CASSYRPDETQYF. CDR3 DNA sequence: TGTGCCAGCAGTTATCGGCCGGATGAGACCCAGTACTTC.

This clonotype was counted at least ten times. This chain connects TRBV4-1 to TRBJ2-7, with D hard to call. The germline gives CDR1 MGHRA, CDR2 YSYEKL. Between the trimmed V and J ends, which lost 1 base and 6 bases, there was a span of 10 bases. The CDR3 spans 13 residues. CDR3 loop: CASSQGQESEQYF. The CDR3 DNA reads as TGCGCCAGCAGCCAAGGCCAAGAGAGCGAGCAGTACTTC.

This clonotype was picked up a small number of times. Mismatch with germline at one junction end may stem from a read error. Here the CDR3 reads CASSVAEGAEQPQHF. Here the CDR3 DNA reads TGTGCCAGCAGCGTAGCTGAGGGGGCTGAACAGCCCCAGCATTTT. The chain combines TRBV7-6 with TRBJ1-5; 7 bases map to TRBD1. The CDR3 length is 15 residues. Germline V gene lookup returns CDR1 SGHVS and CDR2 FNYEAQ.

This clonotype has a handful of counts. This sequence joins TRBV5-1 and TRBJ1-5; possible D gene TRBD1, 5 bases. The germline V and J ends were trimmed by 4 bases and 2 bases, with 13 bases remaining between them. Germline V gives CDR1 SGHRS, CDR2 YFSETQ. The CDR3 totals 15 residues. CDR3 region: CASSPSSGGNQPQHF. CDR3 DNA: TGCGCCAGCAGCCCCAGTTCGGGGGGCAATCAGCCCCAGCATTTT.

This clonotype was seen a few times. The V call is TRBV19, the J call TRBJ2-7; no reliable D call. Germline lookup yields CDR1 LNHDA and CDR2 SQIVND (reference sequence). Between the trimmed V and J ends, which lost 6 bases and 6 bases, there was a span of 12 bases. CDR3 length equals 12 residues. The CDR3, as DNA: TGTGCCAGTAGCGAAGGAGTCGGCGAGCAGTACTTC. Amino acid sequence: CASSEGVGEQYF.

The J gene is TRBJ1-1, the V gene TRBV28; D remains unclear. CDR1 is MDHEN and CDR2 is SYDVKM in the germline V gene. Trimming stripped 7 bases from V and 6 bases from J, with 15 bases between. This CDR3 has 13 amino acids. The CDR3 bases are TGTGCCAGCACCGCCCGCCCGGCCGCTGAAGCTTTCTTT. As protein: CASTARPAAEAFF.

A few counts support this clonotype. The rearrangement uses TRBV11-2 and TRBJ1-2, with TRBD1 matching 9 bases. Germline V lookup: CDR1 SGHAT, CDR2 FQNNGV. This CDR3 comprises 16 residues. The trim removed 4 bases at V and 6 bases at J, leaving 12 bases unmatched. The CDR3 sequence: CASSWTLQGARDGYTF. In DNA form, the CDR3 reads TGTGCCAGCAGCTGGACTTTACAGGGGGCGCGGGATGGCTACACCTTC.

This clonotype was recorded a few times. V gene TRBV29-1 combines with J gene TRBJ1-2; D might be TRBD1 (6 bases). This CDR3 contains 14 residues. Germline V gene sequence: CDR1 SQVTM, CDR2 ANQGSEA. The V end lost 0 bases, the J end lost 4 bases, and 12 bases lay between the germline ends. The CDR3 reads CSVEDGRTVYGYTF. CDR3 in DNA: TGCAGCGTTGAAGATGGGCGGACAGTCTATGGCTACACCTTC.

This clonotype showed up many times. The rearrangement links TRBV5-4 to TRBJ2-3; a weak D match, TRBD1 (7 bases). The germline V gene encodes CDR1 SGHNT and CDR2 YYREEE (reference sequence). CDR3 size: 18 residues. V lost 4 bases to trimming and J lost 3 bases, with 24 bases between them. CDR3 loop: CASSPMMSTGRSTDTQYF. CDR3 DNA sequence: TGTGCCAGCAGCCCCATGATGTCGACAGGGAGGTCGACAGATACGCAGTATTTT.

This clonotype was counted between two and nine times. V gene TRBV5-6 combines with J gene TRBJ1-6; 11 nucleotides line up with TRBD1. Germline CDR1 SGHDT, CDR2 YYEEEE. This CDR3 has 15 amino acids. V shed 0 bases and J 9 bases; nucleotides not matched to a gene: 2. DNA of the CDR3: TGTGCCAGCAGCTTGGCCGGGACAGGGGGTTCACCCCTCCACTTT. Its protein is CASSLAGTGGSPLHF.

This clonotype was seen repeatedly, ten times or more. The chain is built from TRBV10-3 and TRBJ1-4; no firm D call. This CDR3 region has 14 residues. Trimming removed 3 bases from V and 8 bases from J, with 13 bases in between. Germline CDR1 is ENHRY and CDR2 is SYGVKD. In DNA, the CDR3 is TGTGCCATCAGTGACGGGCAGTCCGGGGAAAAACTGTTTTTT. This encodes CAISDGQSGEKLFF.

This clonotype was detected a few times. This rearrangement joins TRBV24-1 to TRBJ1-5; 8 bases agree with TRBD1. Germline V gives CDR1 KGHDR, CDR2 SFDVKD. This CDR3 is 15 amino acids long. V shed 2 bases and J 3 bases; nucleotides not matched to a gene: 2. CDR3: CATSDSGQVNQPQHF. For the CDR3, the DNA is TGTGCCACCAGTGATTCGGGACAGGTCAATCAGCCCCAGCATTTT.

This clonotype was seen repeatedly, ten times or more. The chain links TRBV11-2 to TRBJ2-6; maybe TRBD2 (5 bases). V lost 2 bases to trimming and J lost 4 bases, with 9 bases between them. The CDR3 is made up of 15 amino acids. Germline-derived CDR1 and CDR2 are SGHAT and FQNNGV. DNA for the CDR3: TGTGCCAGCAGCTTACGGGGAGCAGGGGCCAACGTCCTGACTTTC. Amino acid sequence: CASSLRGAGANVLTF.

A remark on this clonotype: Its ends do not fully match the called genes, so a read error is possible. V and J are TRBV5-6 and TRBJ2-7; a weak D match, TRBD1 (5 bases). CDR3 size: 15 residues. CDR1 and CDR2 (germline): SGHDT, YYEEEE. The CDR3 is CDSTTLQGLEYEQYF. The DNA of the CDR3 is TGTGACAGCACCACATTGCAGGGATTGGAGTACGAGCAGTACTTC.

The chain uses TRBV3-1 and TRBJ2-1; 8 bases align to TRBD2. V shed 2 bases and J 4 bases; nucleotides not matched to a gene: 7. This CDR3 contains 16 residues. Looked up from germline, CDR1 is LGHDT and CDR2 is YNNKEL (reference sequence). The CDR3: CASSQWSGGQYNEQFF. Written as DNA, the CDR3 is TGTGCCAGCAGCCAATGGAGCGGGGGACAATACAATGAGCAGTTCTTC.

This clonotype occurred a few times. The chain carries TRBV29-1 and TRBJ2-4; the D call may be TRBD1 or TRBD2 (5 bases each). V lost 7 bases and J lost 0, with 16 bases in between. The CDR3 is 15 residues long. Germline CDR1 is SQVTM and CDR2 is ANQGSEA. CDR3 DNA sequence: TGCAGCGCCGCACCGGGTGGGGGAGCCAAAAACATTCAGTACTTC. Translating it yields CSAAPGGGAKNIQYF.

V and J are TRBV20-1 and TRBJ2-7, with D possibly being TRBD1 or TRBD2 (6 bases each). Germline V lookup: CDR1 DFQATT, CDR2 SNEGSKA (reference sequence). The V and J ends lost 6 bases and 0 bases respectively, with 18 bases between them. There are 15 residues in the CDR3. In nucleotides, the CDR3 is TGCAGTGCCTTGCCCGGGAGAGGGGGCTCCTACGAGCAGTACTTC. Its protein product is CSALPGRGGSYEQYF.

The chain is built from TRBV2 and TRBJ1-4; D call uncertain. V lost 1 base and J 8 bases, leaving 8 bases between the germline ends. The CDR3 is 13 amino acids. Germline-derived CDR1 and CDR2 are SNHLY and FYNNEI. CDR3 residues: CASSEEVSEKLFF. CDR3 nucleotides: TGTGCCAGCAGTGAAGAGGTCTCGGAAAAACTGTTTTTT. Looking up the rest from reference TRBV2 and TRBJ1-4 gives the full variable domain: EPEVTQTPSHQVTQMGQEVILRCVPISNHLYFYWYRQILGQKVEFLVSFYNNEISEKSEIFDDQFSVERPDGSNFTLKIRSTKLEDSAMYFCASSEEVSEKLFFGSGTQLSVL.

This clonotype was found many times. The rearrangement joins TRBV28 to TRBJ1-2; D gene unclear. This CDR3 is built from 9 residues. Trimming cost V 11 bases and J 5 bases, with 6 bases left between them. CDR1 is MDHEN, CDR2 SYDVKM, per germline. DNA of the CDR3: TGTGCCGTAGGGTATGGCTACACCTTC. Protein product: CAVGYGYTF.

This clonotype has a count of ten or more. The V gene is TRBV7-2, the J gene TRBJ1-1, with D uncertain. This CDR3 has 15 residues. Per germline, CDR1 SGHTA and CDR2 FQGNSA. Trimming took off 1 base at V and 6 bases at J, with 15 bases between the two ends. DNA for the CDR3: TGTGCCAGCAGCTTAGTTGGGGAGATGAATGCTGAAGCTTTCTTT. As protein: CASSLVGEMNAEAFF.

V is TRBV11-2 and J is TRBJ2-1; no definite D call. The V and J ends lost 2 bases and 5 bases respectively, with 13 bases between them. Germline CDR1 reads SGHAT; CDR2 reads FQNNGV. CDR3 size: 15 residues. The CDR3 here is CASSLILGQDNEQFF. The CDR3, as DNA: TGTGCCAGCAGCTTAATATTAGGGCAGGACAATGAGCAGTTCTTC.

This sequence joins TRBV2 and TRBJ2-1; 13 positions match TRBD2. Trimming took 7 bases from V and 0 from J; bases not matched to a gene: 12. The CDR3 runs 19 residues. From germline, CDR1 is SNHLY and CDR2 FYNNEI. This CDR3 is CASNRLAGGLFSSYNEQFF. The DNA of the CDR3 is TGTGCCAGCAACCGACTAGCGGGGGGCCTATTTAGCTCCTACAATGAGCAGTTCTTC.

This clonotype was picked up many times. The genes are TRBV19 and TRBJ2-5, with TRBD1 identical over 7 bases. CDR1 and CDR2 from the germline V gene are LNHDA and SQIVND (reference sequence). The CDR3 runs 16 residues. Losses at the gene ends were 5 bases for V and 1 base for J; bases not matched to a gene: 10. The CDR3 DNA sequence: TGTGCCAGTAGTGCCTTGGTTGCAGGGGGCCAAGAGACCCAGTACTTC. Translating gives CASSALVAGGQETQYF.

This chain links TRBV6-2 or TRBV6-3 with TRBJ2-1, with 9 bases matching TRBD2. Germline loops: CDR1 MNHEY, CDR2 SVGEGT. V shed 6 bases, J shed 7 bases, and the junction held 7 bases outside the gene matches. The CDR3 consists of 14 residues. This chain's CDR3 is CASSLAGIINEQFF. CDR3 DNA: TGTGCCAGCAGCCTAGCGGGGATTATTAATGAGCAGTTCTTC.

In its sample, this clonotype was seen many times. This sequence joins TRBV12-3 or TRBV12-4 and TRBJ1-1; D unclear. Trimming took off 7 bases at V and 0 bases at J, with 3 bases between the two ends. This CDR3 comprises 11 residues. The CDR3 sequence is CASTVNTEAFF. The CDR3 DNA reads as TGTGCCAGCACAGTGAACACTGAAGCTTTCTTT.